This TCR beta chain originates from a study of breast tumors, draining lymph nodes, adjacent tissues. Study-level results: Tumor repertoires ranked between lymph nodes and nontumor tissue in diversity, with V and J gene preferences. Luminal-like breast cancer showed significantly higher tumor–nontumor repertoire similarity than basal-like. Data only fit, rather than demonstrated, lymph node origin of most tumor T cells. Findings are consistent with lymph node origin and intratumoral expansion of most tumor T cells.

The CDR3 runs 14 residues. With 3 bases clipped from V and 9 bases from J, the junction kept 6 bases outside the gene matches. The germline V gene encodes CDR1 SEHNR and CDR2 FQNEAQ (reference sequence). MiXCR, applied by TCRdb to the multiplex PCR reads, yields one record per CDR3 protein. The table has approximately 130,000 distinct CDR3 sequences, around 24% seen once. Samples came from axillary lymph nodes draining the breast cancer. This clonotype was detected many times. Antigen specificity is unknown. The chain is built from TRBV7-9 and TRBJ2-1; TRBD2 matches at 9 bases. Sequenced sample: axillary lymph node tissue. The TCR was taken from a female donor with breast cancer. Some clones in this sample may be carry-over from other donors' samples. The CDR3 loop reads CASSFIAGAGEQFF. DNA of the CDR3: TGTGCCAGCAGCTTTATAGCGGGAGCGGGTGAGCAGTTCTTC.